The following is a T cell receptor beta chain sequence with its context. Its antigen is still unknown. This entry comes from a study of response to subunit inactivated influenza vaccine. General observations from the study: Authors suggested seasonal influenza vaccinations each recruit few new T cells.

MiXCR, run by TCRdb on the RT-PCR reads, gives a single entry per CDR3 protein. The data contain hundreds of thousands of distinct CDR3 sequences, roughly 20% of them singletons. V lost 0 bases and J lost 6, with 18 bases in between. The V gene's germline CDR1 is MNHEY and CDR2 SVGEGT. This CDR3 spans 16 amino acids. The chain employs TRBV6-2 or TRBV6-3 and TRBJ2-7, with D uncertain. The TCR sequence derives from a man aged 45-60 years who received an inactivated influenza vaccine. This material consisted of PBMCs from blood, taken about 5 days after vaccination. CDR3 sequence: CASSYSRHVGGFEQYF. In DNA, the CDR3 is TGTGCCAGCAGTTACTCCCGACACGTCGGTGGGTTCGAGCAGTACTTC.